This T cell receptor (beta chain) was retrieved from a study of cytomegalovirus exposure and HLA in healthy donors. This PCR relied on a set of 60 Vbeta primers and 13 Jbeta primers. The assay was immunoSEQ multiplex PCR, and TCRdb's table has in-frame clones only and misses some. The clone table shows 50,000 or so clones, with the ten largest holding 9% to 15%. There are 13 residues in the CDR3. Germline-derived CDR1 and CDR2 are SGHVS and FNYEAQ. V was pared by 5 bases and J by 6 bases, with 13 bases between. The V and J genes are TRBV7-6 and TRBJ1-1, with a tentative D call TRBD1 (6 bases). The receptor was isolated from a woman aged 55-75 years in good health and CMV-seropositive. Sequences were obtained from PBMCs. CDR3 sequence reads: CASSGGGASEAFF. Here the CDR3 DNA reads TGTGCCAGCAGCGGTGGGGGCGCATCTGAAGCTTTCTTT.